This TCR beta chain was identified in a study of T-cell reconstitution after alpha-beta-depleted transplantation in children. Study-wide points: Surviving thymic progenitors and recipient T cells were the source of high TCRbeta diversity at day 60 in some patients. Alpha-beta T cells about two months after transplant reportedly derived from several hundred expanded graft clones. Newly produced T cells mostly provided counts and TCRbeta diversity after one year, as hyperexpanded clones declined.

Trimming took off 6 bases at V and 3 bases at J, with 20 bases between the two ends. This CDR3 comprises 16 residues. In its sample, this clonotype was seen many times. Its antigen remains unidentified. Unique molecular identifiers were incorporated when the TCRbeta library was constructed. Each CDR3 protein gets one entry after TCRdb re-called the PCR reads with MiXCR. The sample records roughly 45,000 distinct CDR3 sequences, about 9.3% being singletons. The sample consisted of PBMCs, mostly from graft donor cells, taken 60 days after TCRalphabeta/CD19-depleted stem cell transplant. The chain joins TRBV12-3 or TRBV12-4 to TRBJ1-1; D perhaps matches TRBD1 (5 bases). This clonotype originated in a male patient between 2 and 15 years old who had a stem cell transplant for chronic granulomatous disease, so the T cells may come from the graft donor. This CDR3 reads CASRRDFTSRDTEAFF. CDR3 nucleotides: TGTGCCAGCAGACGGGACTTCACGTCCCGAGACACTGAAGCTTTCTTT.